Described below is a single TCR beta chain sequence and its context. The antigen remains unidentified. The sample comes from a study of cytomegalovirus exposure and HLA in healthy donors. The CDR3 is 15 residues long. Germline V gene data show CDR1 as SEHNR and CDR2 as FQNEAQ (reference sequence). The trim removed 6 bases at V and 9 bases at J, leaving 14 bases unmatched. Both 60 Vbeta primers and 13 Jbeta primers went into the PCR. Sequenced by immunoSEQ multiplex PCR; TCRdb stores in-frame clones only, minus some. Its listing shows some 46,000 clones. Findings and caveats of the study: Researchers counted 150 to 200 TCR beta chains as cytomegalovirus-associated. Analyzed later, most CMV-associated TCR beta chains appeared HLA-restricted.

The chain is built from TRBV7-9 and TRBJ2-1; 7 bases agree with TRBD1. This TCR derives from a male donor in good health and CMV-seronegative. Sequencing was carried out using PBMCs. CDR3 coding DNA: TGTGCCAGCAGTCGCGGACAGGTGCCCGTCGGTGAGCAGTTCTTC. Translating gives CASSRGQVPVGEQFF.